The 26 T cell receptor beta chains reported below all come from one sample, sequenced in a study of OX40 agonist ivuxolimab in advanced cancers. Measured with immunoSEQ multiplex PCR; TCRdb has only the in-frame clones, and not every one. The sample holds approximately 39,000 clones, 80% to 90% seen once. The material sequenced was CD4+ or CD8+ T cells sorted from blood, taken in a trial of the OX40 agonist ivuxolimab. The receptors were sampled from an adult with an advanced solid tumor such as melanoma, head and neck, liver or kidney cancer.

The chain is built from TRBV28 and TRBJ2-2, with 8 positions matching TRBD1. Per the germline V gene, CDR1 is MDHEN and CDR2 is SYDVKM. V lost 2 bases and J lost 6; bases outside the gene matches: 5. The CDR3 is 15 residues long. The CDR3 nucleotides are TGTGCCAGCAGTTTAATCAGGGGGCTAGCCGGGGAGCTGTTTTTT. It specifies CASSLIRGLAGELFF.

V and J are TRBV11-2 and TRBJ1-2, with D possibly TRBD1 on 6 matching bases. Per germline, CDR1 SGHAT and CDR2 FQNNGV. V lost 2 bases and J lost 8, with 12 bases in between. The CDR3 has 13 amino acids. Here the CDR3 DNA reads TGTGCCAGCAGCTTATCAACAGGGTGGGGCTACACCTTC. Translation gives CASSLSTGWGYTF.

The chain recombines TRBV5-1 with TRBJ2-7; the match to TRBD1 covers 11 bases. This CDR3 has 14 residues. Trimming at V came to 4 bases and at J to 4 bases, leaving 4 bases not matched to a gene. Germline values: CDR1 SGHRS, CDR2 YFSETQ. The DNA for the CDR3 is TGCGCCAGCAGCGACGGACAGGGGGCGTACGAGCAGTACTTC. It specifies CASSDGQGAYEQYF.

V is TRBV6-1 and J is TRBJ1-4; weak D call: TRBD1 (5 bases). Trimming left V 4 bases short and J 0 bases short, with 12 bases between. This CDR3 has 16 residues. In germline, CDR1 is MNHNS, CDR2 SASEGT. The CDR3 sequence is CASSGTRQSTNEKLFF. The CDR3 bases are TGTGCCAGCAGTGGGACCAGACAGTCAACTAATGAAAAACTGTTTTTT.

In DNA form, the CDR3 reads TGTGCCAGCGGCTACAATGAGCAGTTCTTC. Its protein product is CASGYNEQFF. This chain links TRBV27 with TRBJ2-1, with D uncertain. Germline loops: CDR1 MNHEY, CDR2 SMNVEV (reference sequence). V was trimmed by 8 bases and J by 3 bases, leaving 2 bases between them. CDR3 length: 10 amino acids.

The V and J genes are TRBV7-3 and TRBJ2-2, with D unresolved. The CDR3 totals 14 residues. The germline V gene has CDR1 SGHTA and CDR2 FQGTGA. V shed 3 bases and J shed 0 bases, with 5 bases lying between them. The CDR3 nucleotides read TGTGCCAGCAGCTTCGGCGCGAACACCGGGGAGCTGTTTTTT. Translation gives CASSFGANTGELFF.

The chain joins TRBV5-6 to TRBJ1-6, with D possibly matching TRBD1 (6 bases). This CDR3 comprises 15 residues. Trimming removed 7 bases at V and 7 bases at J, with 18 bases between. Germline-derived CDR1 and CDR2 are SGHDT and YYEEEE. CDR3 in amino acids: CASCIGGAGNSPLHF. As DNA, the CDR3 is TGTGCCAGCTGCATAGGGGGGGCCGGGAATTCACCCCTCCACTTT.

This chain uses TRBV7-6 with TRBJ2-1; D may be TRBD2 (5 bases). The CDR3 loop spans 20 amino acids. Trimming stripped 3 bases from V and 6 bases from J, with 30 bases between. Germline CDR1 SGHVS, CDR2 FNYEAQ. CDR3 sequence reads: CASSLYRHAPHGDLFNEQFF. CDR3 DNA: TGTGCCAGCAGCTTGTACCGCCATGCCCCCCACGGGGATCTTTTCAATGAGCAGTTCTTC.

This chain uses TRBV10-3 with TRBJ2-3; 8 positions match TRBD2. The germline gives CDR1 ENHRY, CDR2 SYGVKD. V lost 7 bases to trimming and J lost 5 bases; unmatched junction nucleotides: 17. The CDR3 contains 17 residues. The CDR3 loop reads CAINPEPGLGIEDTQYF. The CDR3 nucleotides read TGTGCCATCAACCCAGAACCGGGACTAGGTATAGAAGATACGCAGTATTTT.

The rearrangement uses TRBV5-1 and TRBJ2-2; D call uncertain. The germline CDR1 and CDR2 sequences are SGHRS and YFSETQ. Trimming removed 2 bases from V and 6 bases from J, with 11 bases in between. There are 14 residues in the CDR3. The DNA of the CDR3 is TGCGCCAGCAGCTTAGAGGCGGCGGCCGGGGAGCTGTTTTTT. This sequence encodes CASSLEAAAGELFF.

At least ten counts were recorded for this clone. DNA of the CDR3: TGTGCCAGCAGCCCCTTAGGAAACACCGGGGAGCTGTTTTTT. Translated: CASSPLGNTGELFF. This rearrangement joins TRBV7-9 to TRBJ2-2; no firm D call. The V end was cut by 5 bases, the J end by 2 bases, with 9 bases between. Germline V gives CDR1 SEHNR, CDR2 FQNEAQ (reference sequence). This CDR3 has 14 amino acids.

This clone was seen more than once but under ten times. This sequence joins TRBV7-9 and TRBJ1-5; TRBD1 is a possible D gene (5 bases). There are 14 residues in the CDR3. The V gene's germline CDR1 is SEHNR and CDR2 FQNEAQ (reference sequence). V was shortened by 1 base and J by 4 bases, with 8 bases between the two germline ends. CDR3 sequence reads: CASSLEAGNQPQHF. In DNA, the CDR3 is TGTGCCAGCAGCTTAGAGGCAGGGAATCAGCCCCAGCATTTT.

The chain uses TRBV4-1 and TRBJ2-3; no reliable D call. This CDR3 spans 15 amino acids. The ends were cut back, 1 base at V and 4 bases at J, with 12 bases in the middle. Looked up from germline, CDR1 is MGHRA and CDR2 is YSYEKL. In DNA form, the CDR3 reads TGCGCCAGCAGCCAAGTCCCAAATTCTGCAGATACGCAGTATTTT. As protein: CASSQVPNSADTQYF.

V gene TRBV4-1 combines with J gene TRBJ2-7, with D uncertain. This CDR3 region has 13 residues. Trimming cost V 0 bases and J 8 bases, with 11 bases left between them. Germline V gives CDR1 MGHRA, CDR2 YSYEKL. The CDR3 here is CASSQDDAGQQYF. CDR3 sequence (DNA): TGCGCCAGCAGCCAAGATGATGCCGGCCAGCAGTACTTC.

The chain links TRBV2 to TRBJ1-2; D not certain. Trimming cost V 3 bases and J 8 bases, with 13 bases left between them. CDR3 size: 13 residues. CDR1 SNHLY and CDR2 FYNNEI come from the germline V gene. CDR3: CASSDWVSEGYTF. CDR3 bases: TGTGCCAGCAGTGATTGGGTATCGGAGGGCTACACCTTC.

This clone was seen only once. The junction does not match germline at one end; this may be a read error. The chain uses TRBV5-6 and TRBJ1-2, with 9 bases identical to TRBD1. CDR1 SGHDT and CDR2 YYEEEE come from the germline V gene. The CDR3 length is 13 residues. In DNA form, the CDR3 reads TGTGCCAGCAGCTTGGGGTTCGGGACAGGGCCGTTGTTC. It encodes CASSLGFGTGPLF.

The CDR3 spells CASSLELGAGYNEQFF. The DNA of the CDR3 is TGTGCCAGCAGCTTAGAGCTGGGCGCGGGTTACAATGAGCAGTTCTTC. The chain recombines TRBV7-8 with TRBJ2-1; TRBD2 might be the D (5 bases). This CDR3 region has 16 residues. V was trimmed by 1 base and J by 4 bases, leaving 14 bases between them. From germline, CDR1 is SGHVS and CDR2 FQNEAQ.

This chain connects TRBV9 to TRBJ2-1; 8 bases agree with TRBD2. V trimming: 0 bases; J trimming: 7 bases; junction bases outside the gene matches: 6. CDR1 is SGDLS and CDR2 is YYNGEE in the germline V gene. The CDR3 sequence is 15 residues long. The CDR3 reads CASSVGTAGGNEQFF. CDR3 in DNA: TGTGCCAGCAGCGTAGGGACGGCGGGGGGAAATGAGCAGTTCTTC.

This rearrangement joins TRBV10-2 to TRBJ2-7, with 7 nucleotides matching TRBD2. Germline V gives CDR1 WSHSY, CDR2 SAAADI. Trimming removed 6 bases from V and 0 bases from J; junction bases left unmatched: 8. This CDR3 spans 15 amino acids. CDR3 residues: CASSPGRLSSYEQYF. The CDR3 bases are TGCGCCAGCAGCCCCGGGAGGCTTAGCTCCTACGAGCAGTACTTC.

J is TRBJ2-7 and V is TRBV5-6; possibly TRBD1 for D (6 bases). The length of the CDR3 is 14 residues. Between the trimmed V and J ends, which lost 0 bases and 5 bases, there was a span of 12 bases. CDR1 and CDR2 from the germline V gene are SGHDT and YYEEEE. This CDR3 is CASSLATGINEQYF. The CDR3 nucleotides read TGTGCCAGCAGCTTGGCTACAGGGATCAACGAGCAGTACTTC. Complete variable domain (other parts from reference TRBV5-6 and TRBJ2-7): DAGVTQSPTHLIKTRGQQVTLRCSPKSGHDTVSWYQQALGQGPQFIFQYYEEEERQRGNFPDRFSGHQFPNYSSELNVNALLLGDSALYLCASSLATGINEQYFGPGTRLTVT.

This chain uses TRBV6-5 with TRBJ2-5; 8 bases are a match to TRBD2. The germline gives CDR1 MNHEY, CDR2 SVGAGI. CDR3 length equals 15 residues. J was trimmed by 2 bases and V by 10 bases; bases with no gene match: 12. The CDR3: CATRRASGSQETQYF. The CDR3 region has the DNA TGTGCCACCCGCCGGGCTAGCGGGTCACAAGAGACCCAGTACTTC.

This clone appeared a single time. The genes are TRBV27 and TRBJ1-2; a possible D gene is TRBD1 (5 bases). CDR1 is MNHEY, CDR2 SMNVEV, per germline (reference sequence). V lost 3 bases to trimming and J lost 3 bases, with 11 bases between them. CDR3 length equals 14 residues. The CDR3: CASSFGGSDYGYTF. The CDR3 nucleotides are TGTGCCAGCAGTTTTGGGGGGTCTGACTATGGCTACACCTTC.

The V call is TRBV9, the J call TRBJ2-2, with D unresolved. Germline V gives CDR1 SGDLS, CDR2 YYNGEE. The germline V and J ends were trimmed by 3 bases and 0 bases, with 3 bases remaining between them. The length of the CDR3 is 13 residues. The CDR3 DNA sequence: TGTGCCAGCAGCGCCCCGAACACCGGGGAGCTGTTTTTT. The encoded protein is CASSAPNTGELFF. The full variable domain, in which reference TRBV9 and TRBJ2-2 provide the parts outside the CDR3, is DSGVTQTPKHLITATGQRVTLRCSPRSGDLSVYWYQQSLDQGLQFLIQYYNGEERAKGNILERFSAQQFPDLHSELNLSSLELGDSALYFCASSAPNTGELFFGEGSRLTVL.

As to this clone: At the DNA level, this CDR3 is encoded by other sequences in the same sample as well. The genes are TRBV5-3 and TRBJ1-5; no clear D gene. TRBV5-3 is identified as an open reading frame with a role that is uncertain. V lost 4 bases and J 3 bases, leaving 17 bases between the germline ends. This CDR3 spans 16 amino acids. This chain's CDR3 is CARSRLKGRPNQPQHF. As DNA, the CDR3 is TGTGCCAGAAGCCGATTAAAGGGCCGGCCCAATCAGCCCCAGCATTTT.

The chain employs TRBV6-6 and TRBJ2-7; the D gene is possibly TRBD1 (5 bases). The V gene lost 5 bases and the J gene lost 6 bases, with 8 bases spanning the gap. This CDR3 is 11 amino acids long. The V gene's germline CDR1 is MNHNY and CDR2 SVGAGI (reference sequence). CDR3 sequence: CASSDSSEQYF. CDR3 DNA sequence: TGTGCCAGCAGTGACAGCTCCGAGCAGTACTTC.

The gene calls are TRBV6-1 and TRBJ2-7; no firm D call. This CDR3 has 13 amino acids. CDR1 and CDR2 (germline): MNHNS, SASEGT. Deletions cut 4 bases from V and 1 base from J, with 8 bases between. The DNA of the CDR3 is TGTGCCAGCAGTGCTGTGGTTTCCTACGAGCAGTACTTC. This codes for CASSAVVSYEQYF.